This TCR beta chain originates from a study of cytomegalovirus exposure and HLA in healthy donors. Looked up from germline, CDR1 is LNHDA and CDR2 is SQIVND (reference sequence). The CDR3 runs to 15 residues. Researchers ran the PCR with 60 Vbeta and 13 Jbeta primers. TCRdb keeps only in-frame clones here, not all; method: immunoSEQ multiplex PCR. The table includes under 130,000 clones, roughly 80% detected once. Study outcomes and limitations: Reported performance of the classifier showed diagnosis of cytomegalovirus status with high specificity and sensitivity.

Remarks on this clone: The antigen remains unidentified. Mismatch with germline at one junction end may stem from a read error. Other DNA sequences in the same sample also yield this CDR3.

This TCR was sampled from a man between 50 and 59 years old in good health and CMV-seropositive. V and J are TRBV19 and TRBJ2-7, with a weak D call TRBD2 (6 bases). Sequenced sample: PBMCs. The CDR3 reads CASSPSGHLNYEQYF. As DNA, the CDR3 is TGCGCCAGTAGCCCGAGCGGGCACCTTAACTACGAGCAGTACTTC.